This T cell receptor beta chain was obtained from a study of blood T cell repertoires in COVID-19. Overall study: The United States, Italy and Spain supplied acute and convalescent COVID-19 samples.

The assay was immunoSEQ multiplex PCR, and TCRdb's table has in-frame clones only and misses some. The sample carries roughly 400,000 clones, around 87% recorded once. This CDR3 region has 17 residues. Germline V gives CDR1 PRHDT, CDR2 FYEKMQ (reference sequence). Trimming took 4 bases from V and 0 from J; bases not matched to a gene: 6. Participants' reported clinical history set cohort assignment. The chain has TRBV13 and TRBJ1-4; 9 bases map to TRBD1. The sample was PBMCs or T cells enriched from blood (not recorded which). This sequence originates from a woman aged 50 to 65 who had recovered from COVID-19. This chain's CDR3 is CASSSAGQGSTNEKLFF. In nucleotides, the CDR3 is TGTGCCAGCAGCTCGGCGGGACAGGGATCAACTAATGAAAAACTGTTTTTT.